These 23 T cell receptor beta chains were all obtained from the same sample, sequenced in a study of blood T cell repertoires in COVID-19. The protocol was immunoSEQ multiplex PCR, while the TCRdb copy is restricted to in-frame clones and leaves out a portion. The table shows a few hundred thousand clones, with roughly 88% occurring only once. Input material: peripheral blood. These TCRs come from a human donor with COVID-19, enrolled during active disease. The donor label of this sample is uncertain.

This clone was seen only a few times. This chain uses TRBV2 with TRBJ1-2; TRBD1 matches at 7 bases. V was pared by 4 bases and J by 5 bases, with 7 bases of the junction left unmatched. This CDR3 is built from 14 residues. Per germline, CDR1 SNHLY and CDR2 FYNNEI. This chain's CDR3 is CASSGRGLFYGYTF. The DNA of the CDR3 is TGTGCCAGCAGTGGGAGGGGGCTATTTTATGGCTACACCTTC.

The rearrangement uses TRBV30 and TRBJ2-5, with D possibly TRBD2 on 5 matching bases. Trimming left V 0 bases short and J 3 bases short, with 8 bases between. The CDR3 runs to 13 residues. Germline-derived CDR1 and CDR2 are GTSNPN and SVGIG (reference sequence). The DNA for the CDR3 is TGTGCCTGGAGTGTGGGGAGTGAAGAGACCCAGTACTTC. This translates into CAWSVGSEETQYF.

The V call is TRBV3-1 (or the pseudogene TRBV3-2), the J call TRBJ2-7, with TRBD2 matching over 8 bases. The germline V gene encodes CDR1 LGHDT and CDR2 YNNKEL (reference sequence). CDR3 length: 17 residues. V lost 0 bases to trimming and J lost 3 bases; unmatched junction nucleotides: 10. This chain's CDR3 is CASSQDVSGGLVYEQYF. CDR3 DNA: TGTGCCAGCAGCCAAGATGTCTCGGGAGGGTTGGTCTACGAGCAGTACTTC.

This sequence joins TRBV7-3 and TRBJ1-1; D might be TRBD1 (6 bases). Germline lookup yields CDR1 SGHTA and CDR2 FQGTGA. This CDR3 has 15 amino acids. V was cut by 0 bases and J by 4 bases, with 12 bases left in between. The CDR3 protein is CASSLTGVGATEAFF. The DNA for the CDR3 is TGTGCCAGCAGCTTAACAGGTGTGGGGGCCACTGAAGCTTTCTTT.

The V call is TRBV6-5, the J call TRBJ1-5; D not certain. Germline V lookup: CDR1 MNHEY, CDR2 SVGAGI. V lost 2 bases to trimming and J lost 6 bases, with 8 bases between them. The CDR3 totals 13 residues. CDR3 amino acids: CASSYTVTQPQHF. CDR3 in DNA: TGTGCCAGCAGTTACACGGTTACTCAGCCCCAGCATTTT.

This clone has just one count. The J gene is TRBJ2-3, the V gene TRBV3-1 (or the pseudogene TRBV3-2); tentatively, D is TRBD1 (6 bases). The CDR3 sequence is 13 residues long. Trimming removed 4 bases at V and 3 bases at J, with 8 bases between. The germline CDR1 and CDR2 sequences are LGHDT and YNNKEL (reference sequence). The CDR3 sequence is CASSRGGTDTQYF. The CDR3 region has the DNA TGTGCCAGCAGCCGAGGGGGAACAGATACGCAGTATTTT.

This chain connects TRBV7-2 to TRBJ1-2, with 9 bases that match TRBD1. Germline CDR1 is SGHTA and CDR2 is FQGNSA. V lost 5 bases and J lost 6; bases outside the gene matches: 13. The CDR3 has 16 residues. The CDR3 nucleotides read TGTGCCAGCAGCACCGGGACAGGGAAAGTTGTTGATGGCTACACCTTC. This encodes CASSTGTGKVVDGYTF.

The chain employs TRBV5-1 and TRBJ1-4; D not certain. Germline V gene data show CDR1 as SGHRS and CDR2 as YFSETQ. This CDR3 spans 14 amino acids. V lost 0 bases and J lost 5, with 8 bases in between. The chain's CDR3 is CASSLAGNNEKLFF. The CDR3, as DNA: TGCGCCAGCAGCTTGGCGGGGAACAATGAAAAACTGTTTTTT.

The V call is TRBV5-6, the J call TRBJ1-6; perhaps TRBD1 as D (6 bases). The germline CDR1 and CDR2 sequences are SGHDT and YYEEEE. The CDR3 length is 18 residues. Trimming stripped 4 bases from V and 1 base from J, with 18 bases between. The CDR3, as DNA: TGTGCCAGCAGCCTCAGAGGTGGGGGCGGGTCCTATAATTCACCCCTCCACTTT. Protein product: CASSLRGGGGSYNSPLHF.

The chain recombines TRBV5-1 with TRBJ1-3; 9 bases are a match to TRBD1. Germline trimming cut 3 bases from V and 4 bases from J; bases unmatched to any gene: 5. Germline values: CDR1 SGHRS, CDR2 YFSETQ. CDR3 length: 15 residues. CDR3 region: CASSWTGDVGNTIYF. CDR3 bases: TGCGCCAGCAGCTGGACAGGGGATGTCGGAAACACCATATATTTT. Variable domain in full (rest from reference TRBV5-1 and TRBJ1-3): KAGVTQTPRYLIKTRGQQVTLSCSPISGHRSVSWYQQTPGQGLQFLFEYFSETQRNKGNFPGRFSGRQFSNSRSEMNVSTLELGDSALYLCASSWTGDVGNTIYFGEGSWLTVV.

The V call is TRBV11-3, the J call TRBJ2-2; D possibly corresponds to TRBD2 (6 bases). The V gene lost 7 bases and the J gene lost 0 bases, with 15 bases spanning the gap. The CDR3 consists of 16 residues. The V gene's germline CDR1 is SGHNT and CDR2 YENEEA. DNA of the CDR3: TGTGCCAGCACCCTGTCGGAGGGTTCGAACACCGGGGAGCTGTTTTTT. Its translation is CASTLSEGSNTGELFF.

The genes are TRBV16 and TRBJ1-3, with D maybe TRBD1 (5 bases). Germline CDR1 is KGHSY and CDR2 is FQNENV. Trimming took 0 bases from V and 1 from J, leaving 7 bases between them. The CDR3 runs 15 residues. CDR3 sequence (DNA): TGTGCCAGCAGCCAATCGGGGCGGTCTGGAAACACCATATATTTT. It is translated as CASSQSGRSGNTIYF.

The V and J genes are TRBV29-1 and TRBJ2-5; 9 bases map to TRBD2. CDR1 is SQVTM, CDR2 ANQGSEA, per germline. The CDR3 runs 14 residues. V dropped 7 bases and J dropped 3; count of bases not matched to a gene: 9. CDR3: CSATFAGGKETQYF. CDR3 sequence (DNA): TGCAGCGCAACTTTTGCGGGAGGGAAAGAGACCCAGTACTTC. Full variable domain (rest looked up from reference TRBV29-1 and TRBJ2-5): SAVISQKPSRDICQRGTSLTIQCQVDSQVTMMFWYRQQPGQSLTLIATANQGSEATYESGFVIDKFPISRPNLTFSTLTVSNMSPEDSSIYLCSATFAGGKETQYFGPGTRLLVL.

As DNA, the CDR3 is TGTGCCAGCAGTTCCTACAGGGGAGCACCCCTCCACTTT. The encoded protein is CASSSYRGAPLHF. V is TRBV27 and J is TRBJ1-6; 7 positions agree with TRBD1. The germline CDR1 and CDR2 sequences are MNHEY and SMNVEV (reference sequence). This CDR3 region has 13 residues. The J segment lost 11 bases and the V segment lost 4 bases, leaving 5 bases of the junction unmatched.

The chain couples TRBV6-2 or TRBV6-3 to TRBJ1-5; D perhaps matches TRBD1 (5 bases). Germline values: CDR1 MNHEY, CDR2 SVGEGT. CDR3 length: 14 amino acids. Trimming took 2 bases from V and 3 from J, leaving 8 bases between them. The CDR3 protein is CASSYGRVNQPQHF. In nucleotides, the CDR3 is TGTGCCAGCAGTTACGGCAGGGTCAATCAGCCCCAGCATTTT.

This clone was seen only a few times. The chain carries TRBV19 and TRBJ1-5; 8 bases are shared with TRBD1. This CDR3 has 15 residues. Germline loops: CDR1 LNHDA, CDR2 SQIVND (reference sequence). J gave up 5 bases and V 5 bases, and 8 bases lay outside the gene matches. In DNA form, the CDR3 reads TGTGCCAGTAGTGGGTCAGGGGGCGTGGATCAGCCCCAGCATTTT. Its translation is CASSGSGGVDQPQHF.

The rearrangement joins TRBV7-9 to TRBJ2-7, with D maybe TRBD1 (6 bases). This CDR3 is 15 amino acids long. Trimming pared 3 bases from V and 4 bases from J, leaving 16 bases between. Germline CDR1 and CDR2: SEHNR and FQNEAQ (reference sequence). CDR3 nucleotide sequence: TGTGCCAGCAGCTTTGGGCCAGGGGATAGTTACGAGCAGTACTTC. Protein sequence: CASSFGPGDSYEQYF.

The rearrangement uses TRBV4-3 and TRBJ1-5; D not resolved. The germline V and J ends were trimmed by 0 bases and 1 base, with 7 bases remaining between them. Germline values: CDR1 LGHNA, CDR2 YSLEER. The CDR3 extends over 15 amino acids. The CDR3 DNA sequence: TGCGCCAGCAGCCAAGATCTAGACAGCAATCAGCCCCAGCATTTT. Translated: CASSQDLDSNQPQHF.

The chain recombines TRBV19 with TRBJ2-2, with D hard to call. Germline V CDR1 and CDR2: LNHDA, SQIVND (reference sequence). Trimming pared 2 bases from V and 0 bases from J, leaving 7 bases between. The CDR3 is made up of 15 amino acids. The CDR3 nucleotides read TGTGCCAGTAGTATATCTAGGTCGAACACCGGGGAGCTGTTTTTT. As protein: CASSISRSNTGELFF.

The V gene is TRBV3-1 (or the pseudogene TRBV3-2), the J gene TRBJ2-3; TRBD1 aligns across 7 bases. With 0 bases clipped from V and 6 bases from J, the junction kept 12 bases outside the gene matches. CDR1 and CDR2 (germline): LGHDT, YNNKEL (reference sequence). CDR3 length: 17 amino acids. The CDR3 nucleotides read TGTGCCAGCAGCCAAGATCGTTTCGGACAGGTCTTGGATACGCAGTATTTT. It translates to CASSQDRFGQVLDTQYF.

There are a few counts of this clone. The gene calls are TRBV11-2 and TRBJ1-1, with D possibly being TRBD1 (6 bases). This CDR3 contains 13 residues. CDR1 and CDR2 (germline): SGHAT, FQNNGV. V lost 0 bases and J 11 bases, leaving 13 bases between the germline ends. DNA for the CDR3: TGTGCCAGCAGCTTAGAAAGGGGGGGGGACGCTTTCTTT. Translating it yields CASSLERGGDAFF.

As to this clone: The identical CDR3 is also encoded by other nucleotide sequences in the sample. The V call is TRBV11-2, the J call TRBJ2-7; D is ambiguous. CDR3 length: 12 residues. Trimming took off 6 bases at V and 0 bases at J, with 6 bases between the two ends. The germline V gene encodes CDR1 SGHAT and CDR2 FQNNGV. The CDR3 nucleotides are TGTGCCAGCAGTCCTAGCTCCTACGAGCAGTACTTC. Its protein product is CASSPSSYEQYF.

The J gene is TRBJ2-3, the V gene TRBV5-4, with TRBD2 as a possible D gene (5 bases). Trimming removed 0 bases from V and 4 bases from J, with 9 bases in between. CDR3 length: 14 residues. The germline V gene has CDR1 SGHNT and CDR2 YYREEE (reference sequence). The CDR3 spells CASSLEAGADTQYF. DNA for the CDR3: TGTGCCAGCAGCTTGGAGGCGGGTGCAGATACGCAGTATTTT.